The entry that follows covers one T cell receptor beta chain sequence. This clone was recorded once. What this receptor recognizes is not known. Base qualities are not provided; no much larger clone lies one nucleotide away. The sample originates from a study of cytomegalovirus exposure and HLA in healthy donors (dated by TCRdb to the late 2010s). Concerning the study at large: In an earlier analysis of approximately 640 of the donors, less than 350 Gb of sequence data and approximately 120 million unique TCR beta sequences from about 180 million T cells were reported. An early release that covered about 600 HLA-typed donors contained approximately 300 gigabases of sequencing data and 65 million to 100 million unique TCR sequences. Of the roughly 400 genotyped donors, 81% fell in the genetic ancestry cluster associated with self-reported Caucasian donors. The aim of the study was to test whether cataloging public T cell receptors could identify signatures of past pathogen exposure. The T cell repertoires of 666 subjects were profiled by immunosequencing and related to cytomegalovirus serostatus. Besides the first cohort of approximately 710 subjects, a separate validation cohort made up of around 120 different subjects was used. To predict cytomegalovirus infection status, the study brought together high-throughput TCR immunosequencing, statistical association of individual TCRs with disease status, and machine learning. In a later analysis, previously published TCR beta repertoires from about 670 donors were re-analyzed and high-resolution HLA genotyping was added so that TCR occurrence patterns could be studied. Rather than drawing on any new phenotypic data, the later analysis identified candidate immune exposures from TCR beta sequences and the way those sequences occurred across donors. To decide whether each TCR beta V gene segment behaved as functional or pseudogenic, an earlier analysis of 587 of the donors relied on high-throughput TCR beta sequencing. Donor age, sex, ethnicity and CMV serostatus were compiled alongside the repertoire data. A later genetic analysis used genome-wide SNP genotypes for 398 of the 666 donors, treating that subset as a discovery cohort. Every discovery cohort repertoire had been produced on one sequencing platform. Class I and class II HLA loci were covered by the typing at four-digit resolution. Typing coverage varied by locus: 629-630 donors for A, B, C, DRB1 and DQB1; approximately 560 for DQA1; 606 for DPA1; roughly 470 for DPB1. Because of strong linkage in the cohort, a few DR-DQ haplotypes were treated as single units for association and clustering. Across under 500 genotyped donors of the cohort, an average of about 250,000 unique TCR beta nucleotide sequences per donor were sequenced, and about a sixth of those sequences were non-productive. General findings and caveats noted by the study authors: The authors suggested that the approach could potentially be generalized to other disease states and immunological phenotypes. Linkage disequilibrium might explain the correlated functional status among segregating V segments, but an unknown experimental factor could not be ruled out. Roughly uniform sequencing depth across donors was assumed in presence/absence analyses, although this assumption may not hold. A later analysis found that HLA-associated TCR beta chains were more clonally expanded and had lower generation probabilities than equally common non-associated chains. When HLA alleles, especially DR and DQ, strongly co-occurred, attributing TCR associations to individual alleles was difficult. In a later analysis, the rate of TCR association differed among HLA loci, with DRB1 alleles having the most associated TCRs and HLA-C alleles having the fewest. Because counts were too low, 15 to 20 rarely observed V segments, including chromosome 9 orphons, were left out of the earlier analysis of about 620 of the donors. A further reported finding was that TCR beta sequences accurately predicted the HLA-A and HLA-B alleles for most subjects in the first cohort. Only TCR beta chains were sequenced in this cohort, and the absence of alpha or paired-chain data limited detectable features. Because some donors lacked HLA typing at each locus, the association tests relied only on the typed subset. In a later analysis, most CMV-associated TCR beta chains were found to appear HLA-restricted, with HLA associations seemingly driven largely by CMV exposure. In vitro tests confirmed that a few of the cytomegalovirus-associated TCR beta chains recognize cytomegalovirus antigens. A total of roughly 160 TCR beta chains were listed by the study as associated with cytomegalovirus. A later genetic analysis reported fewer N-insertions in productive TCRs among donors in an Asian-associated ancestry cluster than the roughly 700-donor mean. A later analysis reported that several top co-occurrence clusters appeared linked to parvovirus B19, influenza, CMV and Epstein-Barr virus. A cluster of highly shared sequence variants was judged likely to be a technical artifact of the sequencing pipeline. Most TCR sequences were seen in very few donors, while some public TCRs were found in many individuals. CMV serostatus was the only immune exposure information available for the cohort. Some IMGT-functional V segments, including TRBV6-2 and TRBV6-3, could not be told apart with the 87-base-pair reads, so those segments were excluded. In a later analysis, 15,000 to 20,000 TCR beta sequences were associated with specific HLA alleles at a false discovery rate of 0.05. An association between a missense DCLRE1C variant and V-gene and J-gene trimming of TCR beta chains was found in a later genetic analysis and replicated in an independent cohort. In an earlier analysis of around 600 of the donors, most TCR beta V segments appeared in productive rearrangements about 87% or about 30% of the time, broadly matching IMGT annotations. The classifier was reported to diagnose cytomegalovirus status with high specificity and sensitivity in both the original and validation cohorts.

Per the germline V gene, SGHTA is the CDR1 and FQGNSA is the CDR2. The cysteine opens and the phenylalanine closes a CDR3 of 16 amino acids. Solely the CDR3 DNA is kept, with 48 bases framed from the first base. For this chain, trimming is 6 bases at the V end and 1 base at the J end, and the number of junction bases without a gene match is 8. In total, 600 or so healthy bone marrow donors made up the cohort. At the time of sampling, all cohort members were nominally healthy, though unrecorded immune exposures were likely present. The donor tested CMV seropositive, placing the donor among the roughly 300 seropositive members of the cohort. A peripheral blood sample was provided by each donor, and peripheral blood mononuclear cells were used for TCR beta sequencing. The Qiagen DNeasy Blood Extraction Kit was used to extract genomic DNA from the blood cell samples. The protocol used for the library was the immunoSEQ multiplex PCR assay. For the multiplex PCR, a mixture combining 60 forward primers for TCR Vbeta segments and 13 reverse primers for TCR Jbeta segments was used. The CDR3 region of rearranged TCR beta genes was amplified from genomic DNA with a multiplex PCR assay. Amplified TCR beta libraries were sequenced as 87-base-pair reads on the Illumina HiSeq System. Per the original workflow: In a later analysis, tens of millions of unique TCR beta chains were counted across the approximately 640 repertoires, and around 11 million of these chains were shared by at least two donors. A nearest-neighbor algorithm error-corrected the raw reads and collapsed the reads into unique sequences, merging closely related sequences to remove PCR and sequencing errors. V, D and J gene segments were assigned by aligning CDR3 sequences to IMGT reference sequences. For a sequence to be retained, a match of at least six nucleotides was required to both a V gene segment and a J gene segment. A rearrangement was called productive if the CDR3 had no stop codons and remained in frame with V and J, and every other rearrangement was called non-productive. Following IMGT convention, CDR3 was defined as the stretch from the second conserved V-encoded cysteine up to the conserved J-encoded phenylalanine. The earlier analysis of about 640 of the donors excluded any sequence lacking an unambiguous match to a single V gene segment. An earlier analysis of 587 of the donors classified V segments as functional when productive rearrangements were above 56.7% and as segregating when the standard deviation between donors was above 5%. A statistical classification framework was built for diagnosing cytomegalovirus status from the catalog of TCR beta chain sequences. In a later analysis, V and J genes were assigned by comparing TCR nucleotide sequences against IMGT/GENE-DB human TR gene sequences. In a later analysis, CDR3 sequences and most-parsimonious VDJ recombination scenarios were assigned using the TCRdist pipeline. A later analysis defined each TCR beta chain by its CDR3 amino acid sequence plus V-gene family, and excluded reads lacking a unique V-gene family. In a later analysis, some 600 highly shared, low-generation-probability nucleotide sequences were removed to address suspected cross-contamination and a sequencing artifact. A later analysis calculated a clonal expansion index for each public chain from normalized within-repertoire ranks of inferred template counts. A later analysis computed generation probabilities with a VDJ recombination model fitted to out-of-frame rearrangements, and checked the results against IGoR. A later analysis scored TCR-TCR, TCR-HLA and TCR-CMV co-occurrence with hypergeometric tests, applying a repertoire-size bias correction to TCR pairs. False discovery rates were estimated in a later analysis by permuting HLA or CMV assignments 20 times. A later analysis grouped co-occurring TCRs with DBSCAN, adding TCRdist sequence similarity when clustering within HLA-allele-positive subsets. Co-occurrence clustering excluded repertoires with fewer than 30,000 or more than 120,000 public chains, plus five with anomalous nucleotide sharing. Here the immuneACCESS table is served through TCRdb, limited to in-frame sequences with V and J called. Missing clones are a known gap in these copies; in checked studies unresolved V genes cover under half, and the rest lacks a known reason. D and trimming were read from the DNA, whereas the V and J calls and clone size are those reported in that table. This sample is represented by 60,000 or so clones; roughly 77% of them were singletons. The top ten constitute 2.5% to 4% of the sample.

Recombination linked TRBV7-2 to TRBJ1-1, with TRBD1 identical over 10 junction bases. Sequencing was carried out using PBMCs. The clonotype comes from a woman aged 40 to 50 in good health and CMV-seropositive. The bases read TGTGCCAGCAGGCATCGGGACAGGGGACCGAACACTGAAGCTTTCTTT. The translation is CASRHRDRGPNTEAFF. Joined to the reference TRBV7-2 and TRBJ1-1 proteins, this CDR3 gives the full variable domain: GAGVSQSPSNKVTEKGKDVELRCDPISGHTALYWYRQSLGQGLEFLIYFQGNSAPDKSGLPSDRFSAERTGGSVSTLTIQRTQQEDSAVYLCASRHRDRGPNTEAFFGQGTRLTVV.